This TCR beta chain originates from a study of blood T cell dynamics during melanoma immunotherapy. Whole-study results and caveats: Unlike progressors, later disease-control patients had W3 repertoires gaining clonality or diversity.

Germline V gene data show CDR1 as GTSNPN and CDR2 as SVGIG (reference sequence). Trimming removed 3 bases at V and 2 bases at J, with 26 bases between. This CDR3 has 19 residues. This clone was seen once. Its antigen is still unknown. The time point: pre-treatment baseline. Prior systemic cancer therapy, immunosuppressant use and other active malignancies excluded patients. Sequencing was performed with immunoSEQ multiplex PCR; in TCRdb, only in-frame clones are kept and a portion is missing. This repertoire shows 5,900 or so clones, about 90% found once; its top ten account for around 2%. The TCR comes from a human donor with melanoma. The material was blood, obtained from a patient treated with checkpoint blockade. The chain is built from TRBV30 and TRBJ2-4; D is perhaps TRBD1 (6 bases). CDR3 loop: CAWSGYREGLPGSKNIQYF. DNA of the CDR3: TGTGCCTGGAGCGGTTACAGGGAAGGGTTGCCGGGATCCAAAAACATTCAGTACTTC.